The 6 T cell receptor beta chains in this list originate from one sample, sequenced in a study of cytomegalovirus exposure and HLA in healthy donors. Vbeta (60) and Jbeta (13) primers were used in the PCR. TCRdb's copy holds only in-frame clones and misses some; the assay was immunoSEQ multiplex PCR. The sample contains 100,000 to 150,000 clones, 81% of which appear only once. The sample was PBMCs. The receptors derive from a young man in good health and CMV-seropositive.

The chain has TRBV6-5 and TRBJ1-2; 9 nucleotides match TRBD1. Per germline, CDR1 MNHEY and CDR2 SVGAGI. The CDR3 is 14 residues long. V gave up 3 bases and J gave up 4 bases; unmatched junction bases: 3. The CDR3 DNA follows: TGTGCCAGCAGTTATAACAGGGGGCCCTATGGCTACACCTTC. Its translation: CASSYNRGPYGYTF.

The chain links TRBV15 to TRBJ2-2; 10 positions match TRBD1. The CDR3 sequence is 14 residues long. J was trimmed by 3 bases and V by 8 bases; bases with no gene match: 3. CDR1 is LNHNV, CDR2 YYDKDF, per germline (reference sequence). CDR3 bases: TGTGCCACCCGGGACAGGGGAGACACCGGGGAGCTGTTTTTT. As protein: CATRDRGDTGELFF.

The chain couples TRBV4-3 to TRBJ2-7, with D unresolved. CDR3 length equals 15 residues. Per germline, CDR1 LGHNA and CDR2 YSLEER. Trimming shortened V by 0 bases and J by 3 bases, and 12 bases separated the two germline ends. Here the CDR3 DNA reads TGCGCCAGCAGCCAAGAGTCAACAGACAACTACGAGCAGTACTTC. Residues: CASSQESTDNYEQYF.

In its sample, this clone was seen once. The chain couples TRBV4-1 to TRBJ2-7, with D uncertain. Deletions cut 3 bases from V and 0 bases from J, with 6 bases between. Germline V CDR1 and CDR2: MGHRA, YSYEKL. This CDR3 contains 13 residues. CDR3: CASSHPGSYEQYF. The CDR3 bases are TGCGCCAGCAGCCATCCCGGCTCCTACGAGCAGTACTTC.

The chain recombines TRBV29-1 with TRBJ1-1; 8 bases are shared with TRBD1. Germline lookup yields CDR1 SQVTM and CDR2 ANQGSEA. The J segment lost 0 bases and the V segment lost 5 bases, leaving 2 bases of the junction unmatched. CDR3 length: 13 residues. CDR3 DNA sequence: TGCAGCGTTCAGGGGGCCCTGAACACTGAAGCTTTCTTT. Translation: CSVQGALNTEAFF.

The chain is built from TRBV4-2 and TRBJ1-4; weak D call: TRBD1 (6 bases). The V end lost 1 base, the J end lost 3 bases, and 12 bases lay between the germline ends. The germline CDR1 and CDR2 sequences are LGHNA and YNFKEQ. The CDR3 is 16 amino acids. The CDR3 coding sequence is TGTGCCAGCAGCCAAGCCAGGGGTTTCGCTAATGAAAAACTGTTTTTT. Translation: CASSQARGFANEKLFF.